This is a list of T cell receptor beta chains from one sample in a study of T-cell memory formation after mild COVID-19. TCRdb redid the calling of the 5' RACE reads with MiXCR, one entry per CDR3 protein. The table has just over 350,000 distinct CDR3 sequences, 13% to 15% seen once. Sequenced input: PBMCs or a T cell subset sorted from them (not recorded which). The receptor source for this set is a man aged 18 to 30 who had mild COVID-19 (a few samples of this study predate the infection). Cell type and time point are not known. Both conserved end residues are part of each CDR3. A D gene is named only where the DNA matches it firmly.

v_gene	d_gene	j_gene	CDR3aa
TRBV7-9	TRBD2	TRBJ2-3	CASSPRPSGTDTQYF
TRBV4-3	TRBD2	TRBJ2-3	CASSGRAGGGAEDTQYF
TRBV4-3	-	TRBJ1-2	CASSQDLGRGYGYTF
TRBV7-2	TRBD2	TRBJ2-7	CASSVSGTRSYEQYF
TRBV2	-	TRBJ2-1	CASGGIQGLLVNEQFF
TRBV29-1	-	TRBJ2-5	CSVEPNQETQYF
TRBV5-6	-	TRBJ1-1	CASSFPGAHRGNTEAFF
TRBV7-9	-	TRBJ1-1	CASSLAARGAEAFF
TRBV19	-	TRBJ1-2	CASSKSSNYGYTF
TRBV18	-	TRBJ1-1	CASAGTDLEAFF
TRBV7-9	-	TRBJ1-5	CASSSQGYNQPQHF
TRBV9	-	TRBJ2-3	CASSVGLADTQYF
TRBV6-5	-	TRBJ1-4	CASSSGVGAEKLFF
TRBV7-9	-	TRBJ2-1	CARAGPSTNEQFF
TRBV18	-	TRBJ1-2	CASSPPRDRANYGYTF
TRBV5-1	TRBD1	TRBJ2-7	CASSRQGARDEQYF
TRBV4-3	-	TRBJ1-6	CASRPGRSSYNSPLHF
TRBV4-1	-	TRBJ1-2	CASSHDGGGAFGYTF
TRBV7-6	TRBD1	TRBJ1-4	CASSLRTGPDEKLFF
TRBV5-1	-	TRBJ1-2	CASSLKGYYGYTF
TRBV5-1	-	TRBJ1-4	CASSGGLSLANEKLFF
TRBV5-1	-	TRBJ2-3	CASSVDDGTDTQYF
TRBV20-1	TRBD2	TRBJ2-5	CSMPGRLADHPRETQYF
TRBV6-2/TRBV6-3	TRBD2	TRBJ2-4	CASSYSTSGASKNIQYF
TRBV4-3	TRBD1	TRBJ2-1	CASSQEGTGGSYNEQFF
TRBV2	-	TRBJ1-5	CASTGEAGQRDQPQHF
TRBV11-2	-	TRBJ2-2	CASSPSGGMNTGELFF
TRBV25-1	TRBD2	TRBJ2-3	CASRGSVSRGATDTQYF
TRBV18	TRBD1	TRBJ1-2	CASSPDRGGGGYTF
TRBV4-1	-	TRBJ2-2	CASRPLTANTGELFF
TRBV5-5	TRBD1	TRBJ1-2	CASSVQGARGYGYTF
TRBV4-1	TRBD2	TRBJ2-5	CASSQVALAGVKYF
TRBV5-6	TRBD1	TRBJ1-1	CASNPPGQGNEAFF